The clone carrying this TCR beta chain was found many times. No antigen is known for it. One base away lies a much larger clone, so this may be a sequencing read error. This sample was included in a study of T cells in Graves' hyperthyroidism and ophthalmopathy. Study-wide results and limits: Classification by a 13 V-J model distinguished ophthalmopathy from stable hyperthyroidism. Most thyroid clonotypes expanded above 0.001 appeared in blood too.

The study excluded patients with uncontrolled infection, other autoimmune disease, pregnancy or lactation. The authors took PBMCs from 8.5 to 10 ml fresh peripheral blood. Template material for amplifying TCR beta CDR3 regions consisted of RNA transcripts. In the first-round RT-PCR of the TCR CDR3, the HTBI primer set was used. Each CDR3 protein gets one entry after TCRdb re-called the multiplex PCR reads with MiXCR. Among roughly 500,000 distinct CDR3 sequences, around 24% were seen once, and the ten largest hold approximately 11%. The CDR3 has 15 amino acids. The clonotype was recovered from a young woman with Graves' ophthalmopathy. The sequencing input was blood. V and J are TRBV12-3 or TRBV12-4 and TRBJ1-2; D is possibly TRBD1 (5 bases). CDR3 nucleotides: TGTGCCTGCAGTTCTGGATGGGGGATGAGGGATGGCTACACCTTC. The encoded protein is CACSSGWGMRDGYTF.